The 25 T cell receptor beta chains in this list originate from one sample, sequenced in a study of blood T cell repertoires in COVID-19. Sequenced by immunoSEQ multiplex PCR; TCRdb stores in-frame clones only, minus some. Of more than 300,000 clones listed, approximately 90% were seen once; the top ten hold roughly 3.9%. The source material was PBMCs or T cells enriched from blood (not recorded which). The receptors stem from a woman aged 25 to 45 who had been exposed to COVID-19.

The CDR3 DNA reads as TGTGCCAGCAGTCCGCGATTGAACACTGAAGCTTTCTTT. Translated, it gives CASSPRLNTEAFF. J is TRBJ1-1 and V is TRBV27, with no clear D. This CDR3 comprises 13 residues. V was pared by 5 bases and J by 0 bases, with 7 bases between. Per germline, CDR1 MNHEY and CDR2 SMNVEV (reference sequence).

This clone was observed a single time. CDR3 sequence: CASSQGRGSGTEAFF. CDR3 DNA: TGCGCCAGCAGCCAAGGGCGGGGTTCTGGCACTGAAGCTTTCTTT. The chain combines TRBV4-1 with TRBJ1-1; the D is unclear. The V end lost 1 base, the J end lost 4 bases, and 13 bases lay between the germline ends. This CDR3 has 15 amino acids. Germline CDR1 and CDR2: MGHRA and YSYEKL.

On this clone: The junction does not match germline at one end; this may be a read error. The rearrangement links TRBV7-3 to TRBJ2-1; 10 nucleotides line up with TRBD2. This CDR3 spans 19 amino acids. In germline, CDR1 is SGHTA, CDR2 FQGTGA. The CDR3, as DNA: TGTGCCAGCAGCCTCTTAGGTGGTAGCGGGGGGAAGAGGTACACTGAGCAGTTCTTC. Encoded protein: CASSLLGGSGGKRYTEQFF. The whole variable domain, filled in from reference TRBV7-3 and TRBJ2-1, reads GAGVSQTPSNKVTEKGKYVELRCDPISGHTALYWYRQSLGQGPEFLIYFQGTGAADDSGLPNDRFFAVRPEGSVSTLKIQRTERGDSAVYLCASSLLGGSGGKRYTEQFFGPGTRLTVL.

The V call is TRBV25-1, the J call TRBJ1-6; D remains unclear. The germline V gene encodes CDR1 MGHDK and CDR2 SYGVNS. The V end lost 11 bases, the J end lost 0 bases, and 14 bases lay between the germline ends. This CDR3 comprises 15 residues. Written as DNA, the CDR3 is TGTGCCGCGGGGAGCTCGGGCTCCTATAATTCACCCCTCCACTTT. Its protein product is CAAGSSGSYNSPLHF.

V and J are TRBV7-9 and TRBJ2-7; tentatively, D is TRBD1 (6 bases). V lost 8 bases, J lost 6 bases, and 17 bases lay in between. Germline V lookup: CDR1 SEHNR, CDR2 FQNEAQ (reference sequence). CDR3 size: 13 residues. Here the CDR3 reads CASSAPTGLEQYF. The CDR3 coding sequence is TGTGCCAGCTCAGCCCCGACAGGTCTCGAGCAGTACTTC.

This clone was counted a few times. The chain has TRBV7-9 and TRBJ2-7, with D uncertain. From germline, CDR1 is SEHNR and CDR2 FQNEAQ (reference sequence). The CDR3 has 12 amino acids. Trimming cost V 3 bases and J 6 bases, with 9 bases left between them. The CDR3 sequence is CASSLITGEQYF. CDR3 nucleotides: TGTGCCAGCAGCTTGATCACGGGCGAGCAGTACTTC.

The chain carries TRBV2 and TRBJ1-1; 9 bases align to TRBD1. This CDR3 is built from 14 residues. Trimming at V came to 6 bases and at J to 4 bases, leaving 6 bases not matched to a gene. Germline CDR1 is SNHLY and CDR2 is FYNNEI. This chain's CDR3 is CASRPGQGFTEAFF. DNA for the CDR3: TGTGCCAGCAGGCCGGGACAGGGTTTCACTGAAGCTTTCTTT.

This rearrangement joins TRBV4-1 to TRBJ2-1; 12 positions agree with TRBD2. The length of the CDR3 is 14 residues. The germline V gene encodes CDR1 MGHRA and CDR2 YSYEKL. The J segment lost 7 bases and the V segment lost 4 bases, leaving 2 bases of the junction unmatched. This chain's CDR3 is CASSPGLAGNEQFF. CDR3 nucleotides: TGCGCCAGCAGCCCTGGACTAGCGGGAAATGAGCAGTTCTTC.

V usage is TRBV29-1 and J usage is TRBJ1-1; no clear D gene. There are 12 residues in the CDR3. The germline V gene has CDR1 SQVTM and CDR2 ANQGSEA. Trimming cost V 4 bases and J 4 bases, with 10 bases left between them. The CDR3 nucleotides read TGCAGCGTTGGCGGGCGGAGCACTGAAGCTTTCTTT. It is translated as CSVGGRSTEAFF.

This chain uses TRBV2 with TRBJ1-2; perhaps TRBD1 as D (5 bases). V lost 4 bases to trimming and J lost 6 bases, with 21 bases between them. Germline V lookup: CDR1 SNHLY, CDR2 FYNNEI. CDR3 length: 16 residues. The CDR3 bases are TGTGCCAGCAGTGCACAGGTGGGGACTGGGCACGATGGCTACACCTTC. It is translated as CASSAQVGTGHDGYTF.

The J gene is TRBJ2-1, the V gene TRBV19; possibly TRBD2 for D (5 bases). The CDR3 contains 18 residues. Per the germline V gene, CDR1 is LNHDA and CDR2 is SQIVND (reference sequence). The V and J ends lost 9 bases and 0 bases respectively, with 24 bases between them. DNA for the CDR3: TGTGCCAGCTCCCCACAAAGAGGGCGGCCAAGCTCCTACAATGAGCAGTTCTTC. Translation: CASSPQRGRPSSYNEQFF.

V gene TRBV29-1 combines with J gene TRBJ1-2, with D tentatively TRBD1 (5 bases). CDR3 length: 12 amino acids. The germline CDR1 and CDR2 sequences are SQVTM and ANQGSEA. V dropped 5 bases and J dropped 0 bases, with 7 bases sitting between them. The CDR3 coding sequence is TGCAGCGTTCTGGGGCCTAACTATGGCTACACCTTC. It encodes CSVLGPNYGYTF.

The gene calls are TRBV6-5 and TRBJ2-7; 7 bases are a match to TRBD1. Germline CDR1 reads MNHEY; CDR2 reads SVGAGI. V shed 6 bases, J shed 5 bases, and the junction held 10 bases outside the gene matches. The CDR3 covers 14 residues. The CDR3 is CASSLQGGYHEQYF. DNA of the CDR3: TGTGCCAGCAGCCTACAAGGGGGCTACCACGAGCAGTACTTC.

This chain connects TRBV6-5 to TRBJ2-5; 7 bases fit TRBD2. Germline V gives CDR1 MNHEY, CDR2 SVGAGI. V was pared by 4 bases and J by 3 bases, with 5 bases of the junction left unmatched. The CDR3 covers 14 residues. The DNA of the CDR3 is TGTGCCAGCAGTTGGGGGGAGGGAGAAGAGACCCAGTACTTC. The encoded protein is CASSWGEGEETQYF.

This clone has just a few counts. The chain couples TRBV13 to TRBJ1-2, with 9 positions matching TRBD1. The CDR3 totals 14 residues. From germline, CDR1 is PRHDT and CDR2 FYEKMQ (reference sequence). J lost 5 bases, V lost 5 bases, and 6 bases had no gene match. Here the CDR3 reads CASSPRDRVYGYTF. The CDR3 DNA reads TGTGCCAGCAGCCCCCGGGACAGGGTTTATGGCTACACCTTC.

This chain uses TRBV4-3 with TRBJ2-3, with D possibly being TRBD1 (7 bases). CDR3 length: 17 residues. Per the germline V gene, CDR1 is LGHNA and CDR2 is YSLEER. V was trimmed by 1 base and J by 3 bases, leaving 17 bases between them. This CDR3 reads CASSQARAGGLTDTQYF. CDR3 coding DNA: TGCGCCAGCAGCCAAGCTAGGGCAGGGGGGTTAACAGATACGCAGTATTTT.

The genes are TRBV5-4 and TRBJ2-2; 11 nucleotides agree with TRBD2. Germline loops: CDR1 SGHNT, CDR2 YYREEE (reference sequence). V was clipped by 4 bases and J by 7 bases; unmatched bases: 9. The length of the CDR3 is 16 residues. CDR3 region: CASSVASGGRIGELFF. CDR3 nucleotide sequence: TGTGCCAGCAGCGTAGCTAGCGGGGGGCGTATCGGGGAGCTGTTTTTT.

The chain combines TRBV5-1 with TRBJ2-3, with a tentative D call TRBD2 (5 bases). The ends were cut back, 0 bases at V and 5 bases at J, with 7 bases in the middle. The length of the CDR3 is 13 residues. Germline V gene sequence: CDR1 SGHRS, CDR2 YFSETQ. CDR3 coding DNA: TGCGCCAGCAGCTTGGGACGGGGAGATACGCAGTATTTT. Encoded protein: CASSLGRGDTQYF.

The rearrangement links TRBV6-5 to TRBJ1-2; 7 bases align to TRBD1. CDR3 size: 15 residues. From germline, CDR1 is MNHEY and CDR2 SVGAGI. V lost 5 bases to trimming and J lost 3 bases; unmatched junction nucleotides: 9. The CDR3 loop reads CASSRDRAGDYGYTF. The CDR3 bases are TGTGCCAGCAGTCGCGACAGGGCAGGCGACTATGGCTACACCTTC.

The V call is TRBV2, the J call TRBJ1-2, with 7 bases lining up with TRBD1. V was pared by 4 bases and J by 1 base, with 6 bases of the junction left unmatched. This CDR3 contains 15 residues. The germline gives CDR1 SNHLY, CDR2 FYNNEI. CDR3 sequence (DNA): TGTGCCAGCAGTGTCGTGCAGGGGGATAACTATGGCTACACCTTC. As protein: CASSVVQGDNYGYTF.

This clone was seen just once. This chain connects TRBV19 to TRBJ2-1; D is ambiguous. Germline V CDR1 and CDR2: LNHDA, SQIVND (reference sequence). CDR3 length: 16 residues. The germline V and J ends were trimmed by 5 bases and 8 bases, with 22 bases remaining between them. This CDR3 is CASSPNRRTFKDEQFF. The DNA for the CDR3 is TGTGCCAGTAGTCCCAACCGAAGAACTTTCAAAGATGAGCAGTTCTTC.

The chain has TRBV6-5 and TRBJ1-1; D remains ambiguous. Deletions cut 8 bases from V and 1 base from J, with 14 bases between. Per the germline V gene, CDR1 is MNHEY and CDR2 is SVGAGI. There are 14 residues in the CDR3. The CDR3 reads CASGLSGGNTEAFF. CDR3 DNA: TGTGCCAGCGGATTATCAGGAGGGAACACTGAAGCTTTCTTT.

The DNA for the CDR3 is TGTGCCAGCAGCCTGACAGGGGGCAGCACCGGGGAGCTGTTTTTT. This sequence encodes CASSLTGGSTGELFF. The rearrangement links TRBV5-4 to TRBJ2-2; 10 bases align to TRBD1. This CDR3 is built from 15 residues. The germline CDR1 and CDR2 sequences are SGHNT and YYREEE (reference sequence). With 4 bases clipped from V and 4 bases from J, the junction kept 4 bases outside the gene matches. The full variable domain, rest sourced from reference TRBV5-4 and TRBJ2-2, is ETGVTQSPTHLIKTRGQQVTLRCSSQSGHNTVSWYQQALGQGPQFIFQYYREEENGRGNFPPRFSGLQFPNYSSELNVNALELDDSALYLCASSLTGGSTGELFFGEGSRLTVL.

The J gene is TRBJ1-2, the V gene TRBV6-5, with D perhaps TRBD1 (6 bases). V dropped 2 bases and J dropped 7 bases, with 14 bases sitting between them. The V gene's germline CDR1 is MNHEY and CDR2 SVGAGI. This CDR3 is 14 amino acids long. CDR3 sequence: CASSYTHGGVGYTF. The CDR3 nucleotides read TGTGCCAGCAGTTACACTCATGGGGGCGTTGGCTACACCTTC.

In its sample, this clone was seen a few times. This rearrangement joins TRBV18 to TRBJ2-2, with 8 bases lining up with TRBD2. The CDR3 is 14 amino acids. After removal of 1 base from V and 8 bases from J, the junction contained 3 bases not matched to a gene. The germline gives CDR1 KGHSH, CDR2 LQKENI. The CDR3, as DNA: TGTGCCAGCTCACCACGGACTAGCACGGGGGAGCTGTTTTTT. Amino acid sequence: CASSPRTSTGELFF.